This TCR beta chain is drawn from a study of T cells in women clearing cervical HPV infection. Study-level points and caveats: Timing of associations relative to infection is unclear; T-cell subsets were not isolated. CIN3+ cases had significantly higher TCR repertoire richness than controls, but evenness did not differ.

The ends lost 0 bases at V and 6 bases at J; junction bases unmatched: 13. This CDR3 spans 16 amino acids. Germline V gives CDR1 SQVTM, CDR2 ANQGSEA. Genomic DNA, averaging around 1,200 ng per sample, yielded TCR beta CDR3 via immunoSEQ. The data were produced by immunoSEQ multiplex PCR, yet TCRdb's version contains in-frame clones alone and is incomplete. Its table lists 20,000 to 25,000 clones. In terms of frequency, this clone is medium-sized. No antigen is known for it. The sequenced fragment ends 3 residues before the CDR3 boundary, so the rest is inferred from the germline J gene. Sequenced material: blood buffy coat. This sequence joins TRBV29-1 and TRBJ2-5; TRBD2 matches 7 bases. The receptor was derived from a woman aged 18-70 years with a cervical HPV16 infection that either progressed to CIN3+ or cleared (not recorded which). The CDR3 bases that were read are TGCAGCGTTGAAGATGCCGGAGCGGGGTGGATGCAGACC. The encoded protein is CSVEDAGAGWMQT. The CDR3 in full is CSVEDAGAGWMQTQYF.